This T cell receptor (beta chain) was observed in a study of OX40 agonist ivuxolimab in advanced cancers. Study-wide results and limits: On average, CD8+ T cells had more expanded clones than CD4+.

Here immunoSEQ multiplex PCR was the method, and the copy in TCRdb shows in-frame clones only, minus some. Of under 50,000 clones in the sample, around 82% are singletons; the top ten hold 7.6%. CDR1 and CDR2 (germline): SGHKS, YYEKEE (reference sequence). CDR3 length equals 16 residues. The V gene lost 0 bases and the J gene lost 0 bases, with 11 bases spanning the gap. Note on this clone: The target antigen is unknown.

Specimen: CD4+ or CD8+ T cells sorted from blood, collected in a trial of the OX40 agonist ivuxolimab. This receptor was identified in an adult with an advanced solid tumor such as melanoma, head and neck, liver or kidney cancer. The chain links TRBV5-5 to TRBJ2-3; D gene uncertain. The DNA of the CDR3 is TGTGCCAGCAGCTTGGTTACAAAAACTAGCACAGATACGCAGTATTTT. As protein: CASSLVTKTSTDTQYF.